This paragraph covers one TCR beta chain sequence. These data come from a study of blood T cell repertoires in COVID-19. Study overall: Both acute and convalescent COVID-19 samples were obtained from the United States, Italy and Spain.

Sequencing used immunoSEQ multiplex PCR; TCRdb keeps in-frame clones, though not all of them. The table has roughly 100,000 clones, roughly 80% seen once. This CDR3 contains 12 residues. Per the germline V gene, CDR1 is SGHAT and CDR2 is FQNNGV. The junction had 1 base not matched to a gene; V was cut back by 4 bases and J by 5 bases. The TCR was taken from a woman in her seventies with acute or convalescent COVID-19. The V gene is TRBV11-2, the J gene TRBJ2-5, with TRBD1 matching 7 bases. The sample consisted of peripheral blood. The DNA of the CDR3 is TGTGCCAGCAGCTCCAGGGGGGAGACCCAGTACTTC. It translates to CASSSRGETQYF.